The 17 T cell receptor beta chains presented below share a single source sample, sequenced in a study of technical replicates of blood from a few donors. The protocol was immunoSEQ multiplex PCR, while the TCRdb copy is restricted to in-frame clones and leaves out a portion. Here the sample spans some 71,000 clones, nearly 98% being singletons. The sequencing sample was made of T cells isolated from PBMCs. The receptors shown here come from a human donor in good health.

The CDR3 nucleotides read TGTGCCAGCAGCTTAGTAGTCGTCCGGACAGCGAGCTACGAGCAGTACTTC. Translation gives CASSLVVVRTASYEQYF. This sequence joins TRBV7-8 and TRBJ2-7; possible D gene TRBD1, 6 bases. V was trimmed by 1 base and J by 3 bases, leaving 19 bases between them. The CDR3 spans 17 residues. Germline V gene sequence: CDR1 SGHVS, CDR2 FQNEAQ.

The chain links TRBV5-1 to TRBJ2-5; 12 bases line up with TRBD2. CDR3 length: 14 residues. The V gene end was trimmed by 4 bases and the J gene end by 4 bases; junction bases not matched to a gene: 2. Germline CDR1 reads SGHRS; CDR2 reads YFSETQ. The CDR3 reads CASSETSGRETQYF. CDR3 nucleotide sequence: TGCGCCAGCAGCGAGACTAGCGGGAGAGAGACCCAGTACTTC.

The chain employs TRBV28 and TRBJ1-4; 9 nucleotides agree with TRBD1. V dropped 5 bases and J dropped 5; count of bases not matched to a gene: 0. There are 13 residues in the CDR3. Per the germline V gene, CDR1 is MDHEN and CDR2 is SYDVKM. The CDR3 here is CASSGTGNEKLFF. The DNA for the CDR3 is TGTGCCAGCAGTGGGACAGGGAATGAAAAACTGTTTTTT.

The gene calls are TRBV6-1 and TRBJ2-1; D is perhaps TRBD1 (5 bases). The germline V gene has CDR1 MNHNS and CDR2 SASEGT. With 3 bases removed from V and 8 bases from J, the gap between germline ends came to 26 bases. The CDR3 contains 18 residues. CDR3 bases: TGTGCCAGCAGTGATTCCTTTGGTTTCAGGGTCCGGGTTCATGAGCAGTTCTTC. Translating gives CASSDSFGFRVRVHEQFF.

The CDR3 DNA is TGTGCCATCAGTTGGGAGGGCCTCGAAGCTTTCTTT. Protein: CAISWEGLEAFF. The chain carries TRBV10-3 and TRBJ1-1; D is uncertain. The CDR3 is 12 residues long. Germline CDR1 reads ENHRY; CDR2 reads SYGVKD. Trimming removed 5 bases from V and 8 bases from J, with 12 bases in between.

V is TRBV9 and J is TRBJ1-3; 8 bases fit TRBD1. The CDR3 runs to 15 residues. The V and J ends lost 4 bases and 5 bases, in that order; junction bases with no gene match: 8. Germline V gives CDR1 SGDLS, CDR2 YYNGEE. The CDR3 region has the DNA TGTGCCAGCAGCTCCTTGGGGACAGGTAGAAACACCATATATTTT. This encodes CASSSLGTGRNTIYF. The full variable domain, with the rest looked up from reference TRBV9 and TRBJ1-3, is DSGVTQTPKHLITATGQRVTLRCSPRSGDLSVYWYQQSLDQGLQFLIQYYNGEERAKGNILERFSAQQFPDLHSELNLSSLELGDSALYFCASSSLGTGRNTIYFGEGSWLTVV.

The chain uses TRBV6-5 and TRBJ2-1; no firm D call. The germline V and J ends were trimmed by 0 bases and 8 bases, with 11 bases remaining between them. Germline CDR1 MNHEY, CDR2 SVGAGI. The CDR3 spans 14 residues. DNA of the CDR3: TGTGCCAGCAGTTACTCGCTAGGAGCATATGAGCAGTTCTTC. This translates into CASSYSLGAYEQFF.

This chain uses TRBV6-4 with TRBJ2-1, with TRBD2 identical over 7 bases. Germline V gene sequence: CDR1 MRHNA, CDR2 SNTAGT. V shed 3 bases, J shed 9 bases, and the junction held 17 bases outside the gene matches. The CDR3 is 17 amino acids. The CDR3 region is CASSEKEGGTPLGEQFF. CDR3 in DNA: TGTGCCAGCAGTGAGAAAGAGGGAGGGACCCCGTTGGGTGAGCAGTTCTTC.

The V gene is TRBV11-2, the J gene TRBJ2-1; D is undetermined. V was trimmed by 5 bases and J by 0 bases, leaving 11 bases between them. Germline assignment: CDR1 SGHAT and CDR2 FQNNGV. This CDR3 has 15 amino acids. The CDR3 here is CASSRVRGSYNEQFF. CDR3 bases: TGTGCCAGCAGCCGCGTCAGAGGCTCCTACAATGAGCAGTTCTTC.

The rearrangement uses TRBV30 and TRBJ1-2, with D tentatively TRBD1 (5 bases). Germline assignment: CDR1 GTSNPN and CDR2 SVGIG (reference sequence). This CDR3 is 15 amino acids long. Trimming removed 0 bases at V and 5 bases at J, with 16 bases between. As DNA, the CDR3 is TGTGCCTGGAGTGTACGAGGCGGAGGGGCGTATGGCTACACCTTC. Its translation is CAWSVRGGGAYGYTF.

The chain combines TRBV5-4 with TRBJ1-1, with D perhaps TRBD1 (5 bases). Looked up from germline, CDR1 is SGHNT and CDR2 is YYREEE (reference sequence). The CDR3 consists of 15 residues. V lost 4 bases to trimming and J lost 4 bases, with 17 bases between them. DNA of the CDR3: TGTGCCAGCAGCCGAGCTACAGGTCACTTCACTGAAGCTTTCTTT. Protein product: CASSRATGHFTEAFF.

The chain employs TRBV4-1 and TRBJ1-5, with 7 bases lining up with TRBD1. From germline, CDR1 is MGHRA and CDR2 YSYEKL. The CDR3 is 14 residues long. V shed 1 base and J 6 bases; nucleotides not matched to a gene: 3. CDR3 in amino acids: CASSQVGTVQPQHF. In DNA form, the CDR3 reads TGCGCCAGCAGCCAAGTCGGGACAGTTCAGCCCCAGCATTTT.

J is TRBJ2-1 and V is TRBV7-3, with 7 bases lining up with TRBD2. The CDR3 length is 12 residues. The germline CDR1 and CDR2 sequences are SGHTA and FQGTGA. Germline trimming cut 5 bases from V and 10 bases from J; bases unmatched to any gene: 5. This CDR3 reads CASSRDYQEQFF. The CDR3 DNA reads TGTGCCAGCAGCAGGGACTACCAGGAGCAGTTCTTC.

V is TRBV15 and J is TRBJ1-1, with D perhaps TRBD1 (5 bases). This CDR3 is 16 amino acids long. Per the germline V gene, CDR1 is LNHNV and CDR2 is YYDKDF (reference sequence). Trimming pared 3 bases from V and 4 bases from J, leaving 18 bases between. CDR3 residues: CATSSSLEGRSTEAFF. In DNA form, the CDR3 reads TGTGCCACCAGCAGTTCGCTGGAGGGGAGGTCCACTGAAGCTTTCTTT. Combining the CDR3 with reference TRBV15 and TRBJ1-1 gives the whole variable domain DAMVIQNPRYQVTQFGKPVTLSCSQTLNHNVMYWYQQKSSQAPKLLFHYYDKDFNNEADTPDNFQSRRPNTSFCFLDIRSPGLGDTAMYLCATSSSLEGRSTEAFFGQGTRLTVV.

The chain carries TRBV10-3 and TRBJ2-7; TRBD1 aligns across 8 bases. Germline-derived CDR1 and CDR2 are ENHRY and SYGVKD. The CDR3 is 16 amino acids. The trim removed 6 bases at V and 4 bases at J, leaving 14 bases unmatched. This CDR3 reads CAIRDTGQGQVYEQYF. The CDR3 region has the DNA TGTGCCATCAGGGACACAGGACAGGGTCAGGTGTACGAGCAGTACTTC.

The DNA of the CDR3 is TGTGCCAGCAGTGTAGTTGCAGGCACTGAAGCTTTCTTT. Its protein product is CASSVVAGTEAFF. The chain carries TRBV6-1 and TRBJ1-1; D ambiguous. Germline CDR1 reads MNHNS; CDR2 reads SASEGT. This CDR3 has 13 amino acids. Trimming left V 4 bases short and J 4 bases short, with 10 bases between.

The rearrangement links TRBV11-2 to TRBJ1-1; D is uncertain. CDR3 length: 14 residues. V gave up 6 bases and J gave up 6 bases, with 17 bases separating them. Per germline, CDR1 SGHAT and CDR2 FQNNGV. The CDR3 nucleotides are TGTGCCAGCAGTCTATCGCGGATCCGCCCTGAAGCTTTCTTT. This codes for CASSLSRIRPEAFF.